This T cell receptor beta chain was retrieved from a study of T cell responses to AZD1222 COVID-19 vaccine. Whole-study findings and limits: Nearly half of spike-specific TCRs reportedly target unmutated variant regions. Vaccine-associated CD4 TCRs spanned spike, dominant at 160-218 and 743-854.

Germline V lookup: CDR1 SGHRS, CDR2 YFSETQ. The CDR3 loop spans 15 amino acids. V shed 3 bases, J shed 2 bases, and the junction held 8 bases outside the gene matches. The assay was immunoSEQ multiplex PCR, and TCRdb's table has in-frame clones only and misses some. The sample holds around 140,000 clones, 85% to 95% seen once. Note on this clone: Its antigen is as yet unknown.

The sequence was obtained from an adult who had recovered from COVID-19. V usage is TRBV5-1 and J usage is TRBJ2-7, with TRBD1 matching 7 bases. The sample consisted of peripheral blood, taken after recovery from COVID-19. The CDR3 coding sequence is TGCGCCAGCAGCTGGGCTTCGGGACAGACCTACGAGCAGTACTTC. Its translation: CASSWASGQTYEQYF.